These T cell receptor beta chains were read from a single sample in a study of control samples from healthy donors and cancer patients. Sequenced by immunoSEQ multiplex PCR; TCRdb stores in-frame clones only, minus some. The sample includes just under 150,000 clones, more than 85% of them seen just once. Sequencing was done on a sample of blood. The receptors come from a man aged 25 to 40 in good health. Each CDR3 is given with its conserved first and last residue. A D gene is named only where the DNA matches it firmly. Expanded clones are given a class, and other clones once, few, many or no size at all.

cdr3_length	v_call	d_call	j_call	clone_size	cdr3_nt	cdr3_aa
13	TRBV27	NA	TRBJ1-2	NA	TGTGCCACCCGTAGTGGATTAATGATAGGTTACACCTTC	CATRSGLMIGYTF
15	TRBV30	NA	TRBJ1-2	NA	TGTGCCTGGAGTAATACACACAACCCCAACTATGGCTACACCTTC	CAWSNTHNPNYGYTF
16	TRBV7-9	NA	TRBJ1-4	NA	TGTGCCAGCAGCCTGGGAACAGGGTTATCTAATGAAAAACTGTTTTTT	CASSLGTGLSNEKLFF
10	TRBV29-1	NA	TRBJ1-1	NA	TGCAGCGTTGTTGTTGCAGAAGCTTTCTTT	CSVVVAEAFF
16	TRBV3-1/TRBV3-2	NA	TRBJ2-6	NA	TGTGCCAGCAGCCAATGGGTGTTAACTGGGGCCAACGTCCTGACTTTC	CASSQWVLTGANVLTF
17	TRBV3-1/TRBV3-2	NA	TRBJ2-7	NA	TGTGCCAGCAGCCTAAAACCCCCGGGAAATCTAAACTACGAGCAGTACTTC	CASSLKPPGNLNYEQYF
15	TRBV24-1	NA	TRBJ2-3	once	TGTGCCACCAGTGATTTCCGCAGGGCCCCAGATACGCAGTATTTT	CATSDFRRAPDTQYF
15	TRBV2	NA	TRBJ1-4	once	TGTGCCAGCACCCTCACGAGGGGGGCGGGTGAAAAACTGTTTTTT	CASTLTRGAGEKLFF
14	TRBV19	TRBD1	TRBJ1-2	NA	TGTGCCAGTAGTGCCCAAAACAGGGGATCAGGCTACACCTTC	CASSAQNRGSGYTF
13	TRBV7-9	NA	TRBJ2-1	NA	TGTGCCAGCAGCTTAAACTCCCTCAATGAGCAGTTCTTC	CASSLNSLNEQFF
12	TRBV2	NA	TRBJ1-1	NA	TGTGCCAGCCGCAGCCTGAACACTGAAGCTTTCTTT	CASRSLNTEAFF
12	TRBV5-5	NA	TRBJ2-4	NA	TGTGCCAGCAGCTTGGACACGAACATTCAGTACTTC	CASSLDTNIQYF
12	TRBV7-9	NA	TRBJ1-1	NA	TGTGCCAGCAGCTTTTTGGACACTGAAGCTTTCTTT	CASSFLDTEAFF
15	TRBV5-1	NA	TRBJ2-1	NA	TGCGCCAGCAGCTTGAATCAGGGAAAAGGGAATGAGCAGTTCTTC	CASSLNQGKGNEQFF
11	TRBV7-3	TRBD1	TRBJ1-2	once	TGTGCCAGCAGCTCAGGGGGCGGCTACACCTTC	CASSSGGGYTF
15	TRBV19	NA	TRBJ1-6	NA	TGTGCCAGTAGTATAGCGGGACGGTATAATTCACCCCTCCACTTT	CASSIAGRYNSPLHF
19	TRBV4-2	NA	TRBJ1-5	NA	TGTGCCAGCAGCCAAGATCCAGTAGGACAGCTAAGCAGTAATCAGCCCCAGCATTTT	CASSQDPVGQLSSNQPQHF
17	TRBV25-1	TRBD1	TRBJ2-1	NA	TGTGCCAGCAGAGGATTCCGGGACAGGGGAGCAAACAATGAGCAGTTCTTC	CASRGFRDRGANNEQFF
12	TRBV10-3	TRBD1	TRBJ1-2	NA	TGTGCCAGCACTTATACAGGGGGCGGCTACACCTTC	CASTYTGGGYTF
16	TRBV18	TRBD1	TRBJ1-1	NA	TGTGCCAGCTCACCGCTGACAGGGGGGATGAACACTGAAGCTTTCTTT	CASSPLTGGMNTEAFF
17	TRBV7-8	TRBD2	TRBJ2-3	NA	TGTGCCAGCAGCTTAGAGCTAGCGGGGTACCTCACAGATACGCAGTATTTT	CASSLELAGYLTDTQYF
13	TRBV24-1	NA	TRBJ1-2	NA	TGTGCCACCAGTGATCCATGGGGGCGCGGCTACACCTTC	CATSDPWGRGYTF